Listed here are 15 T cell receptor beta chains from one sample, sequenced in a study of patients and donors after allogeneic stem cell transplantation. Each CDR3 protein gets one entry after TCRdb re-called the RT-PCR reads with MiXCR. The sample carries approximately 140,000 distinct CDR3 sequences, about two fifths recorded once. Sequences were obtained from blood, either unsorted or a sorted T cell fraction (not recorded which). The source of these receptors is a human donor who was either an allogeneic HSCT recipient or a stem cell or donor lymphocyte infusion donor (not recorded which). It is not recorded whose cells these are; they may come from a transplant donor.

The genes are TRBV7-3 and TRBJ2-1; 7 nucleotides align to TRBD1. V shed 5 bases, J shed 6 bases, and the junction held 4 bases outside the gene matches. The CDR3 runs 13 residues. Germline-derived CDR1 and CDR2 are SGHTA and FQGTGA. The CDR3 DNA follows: TGTGCCAGCAGCCCTGGGACAGCCAATGAGCAGTTCTTC. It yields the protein CASSPGTANEQFF.

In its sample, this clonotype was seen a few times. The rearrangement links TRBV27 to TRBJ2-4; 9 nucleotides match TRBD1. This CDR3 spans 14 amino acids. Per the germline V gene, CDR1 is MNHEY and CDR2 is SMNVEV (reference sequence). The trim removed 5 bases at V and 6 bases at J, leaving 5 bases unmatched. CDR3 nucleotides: TGTGCCAGCAGTGCACAGGGGGCGCGAAACATTCAGTACTTC. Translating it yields CASSAQGARNIQYF.

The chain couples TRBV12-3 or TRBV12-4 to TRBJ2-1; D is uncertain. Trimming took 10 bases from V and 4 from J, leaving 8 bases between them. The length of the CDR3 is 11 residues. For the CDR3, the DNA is TGTGCCACCCTATCATACAATGAGCAGTTCTTC. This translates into CATLSYNEQFF.

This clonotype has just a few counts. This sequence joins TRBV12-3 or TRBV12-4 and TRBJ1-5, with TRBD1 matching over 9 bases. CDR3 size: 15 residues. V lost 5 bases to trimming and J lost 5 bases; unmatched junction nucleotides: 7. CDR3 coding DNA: TGTGCCAGCAGTCGGGACAGGGACTGGGATCAGCCCCAGCATTTT. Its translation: CASSRDRDWDQPQHF.

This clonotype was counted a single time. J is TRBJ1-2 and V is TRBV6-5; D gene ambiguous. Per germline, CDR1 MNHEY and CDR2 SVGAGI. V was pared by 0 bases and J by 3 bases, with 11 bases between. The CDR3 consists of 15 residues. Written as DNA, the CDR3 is TGTGCCAGCAGTTACTCCCCGCAAAGTCACTATGGCTACACCTTC. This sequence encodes CASSYSPQSHYGYTF.

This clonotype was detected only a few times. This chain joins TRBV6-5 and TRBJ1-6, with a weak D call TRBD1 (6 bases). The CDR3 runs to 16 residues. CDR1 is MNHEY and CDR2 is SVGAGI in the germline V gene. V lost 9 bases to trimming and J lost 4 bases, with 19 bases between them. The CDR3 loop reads CASRSIQGQYNSPLHF. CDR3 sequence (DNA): TGTGCCAGTCGGAGTATTCAGGGACAATATAATTCACCCCTCCACTTT.

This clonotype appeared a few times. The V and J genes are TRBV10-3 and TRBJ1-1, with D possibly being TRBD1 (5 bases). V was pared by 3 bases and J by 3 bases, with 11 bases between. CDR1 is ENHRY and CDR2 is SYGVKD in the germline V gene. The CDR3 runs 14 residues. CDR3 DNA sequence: TGTGCCATCAGTGATTGGGGGGGAGACACTGAAGCTTTCTTT. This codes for CAISDWGGDTEAFF.

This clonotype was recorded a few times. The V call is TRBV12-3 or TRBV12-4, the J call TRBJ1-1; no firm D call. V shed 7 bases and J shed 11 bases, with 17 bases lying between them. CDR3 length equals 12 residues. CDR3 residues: CASTIRTGSAFF. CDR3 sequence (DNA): TGTGCCAGCACCATCCGCACTGGCTCGGCTTTCTTT.

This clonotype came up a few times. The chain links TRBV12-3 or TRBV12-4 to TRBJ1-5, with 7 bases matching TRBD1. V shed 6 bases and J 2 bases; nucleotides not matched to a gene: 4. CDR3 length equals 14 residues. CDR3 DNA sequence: TGTGCCAGCAGACTTGACAGGGGCAATCAGCCCCAGCATTTT. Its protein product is CASRLDRGNQPQHF.

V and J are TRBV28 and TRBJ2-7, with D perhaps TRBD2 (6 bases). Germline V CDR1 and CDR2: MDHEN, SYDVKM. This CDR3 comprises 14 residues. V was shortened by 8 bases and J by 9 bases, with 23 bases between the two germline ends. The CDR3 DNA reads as TGTGCCAGCGGATATAGCGGAGGACCGGAGGTGCAGTACGTC. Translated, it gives CASGYSGGPEVQYV.

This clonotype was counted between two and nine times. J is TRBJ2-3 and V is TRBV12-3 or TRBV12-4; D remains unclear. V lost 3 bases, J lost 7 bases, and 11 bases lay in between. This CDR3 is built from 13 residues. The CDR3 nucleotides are TGTGCCAGCAGTTTCAGCTACGGTAATACGCAGTATTTT. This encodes CASSFSYGNTQYF.

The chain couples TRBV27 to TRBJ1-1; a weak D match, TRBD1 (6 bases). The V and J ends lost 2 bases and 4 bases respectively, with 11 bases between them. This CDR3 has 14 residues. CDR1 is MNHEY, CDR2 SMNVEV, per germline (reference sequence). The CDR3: CASSLQGRSTEAFF. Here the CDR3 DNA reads TGTGCCAGCAGTTTACAGGGGAGAAGCACTGAAGCTTTCTTT.

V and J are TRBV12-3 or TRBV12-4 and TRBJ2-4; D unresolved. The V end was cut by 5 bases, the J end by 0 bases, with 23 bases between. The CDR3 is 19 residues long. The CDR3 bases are TGTGCCAGCAGTCCTACATGGAATGACACTCCTCTAGCCAAAAACATTCAGTACTTC. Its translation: CASSPTWNDTPLAKNIQYF.

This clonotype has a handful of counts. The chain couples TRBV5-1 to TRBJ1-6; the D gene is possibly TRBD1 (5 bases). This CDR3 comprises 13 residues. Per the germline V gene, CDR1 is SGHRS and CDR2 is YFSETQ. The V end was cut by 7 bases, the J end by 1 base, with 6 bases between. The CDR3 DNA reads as TGCGCCAGCGGGGGGTCCTATAATTCACCCCTCCACTTT. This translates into CASGGSYNSPLHF.

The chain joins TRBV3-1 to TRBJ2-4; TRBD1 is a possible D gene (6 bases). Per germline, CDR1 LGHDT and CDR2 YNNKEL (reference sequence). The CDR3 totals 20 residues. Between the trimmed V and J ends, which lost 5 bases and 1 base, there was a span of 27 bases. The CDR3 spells CASSNLTGLSPRKAKNIQYF. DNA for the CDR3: TGTGCCAGCAGCAACTTAACAGGGCTCTCTCCCCGCAAGGCCAAAAACATTCAGTACTTC.